Listed here are 3 T cell receptor beta chains from one sample, sequenced in a study of beta chain features in type 1 diabetes. Overall study findings and caveats: Among patients with Type 1 diabetes, TCRB CDR3s were moderately but significantly shorter in every one of the four CD4+ subsets.

What these receptors recognize is not known. Of the isolated RNA, all was reverse transcribed, and so the sequenced material was expressed TCRB transcripts. This table comes from immunoSEQ multiplex PCR, and its TCRdb copy is limited to in-frame clones, with some not included. The sample includes roughly 730,000 clones, 13% of them seen just once. The specimen was naive CD4+ T cells from blood. All receptors derive from a man between 18 and 35 years old with type 1 diabetes.

The chain recombines TRBV19 with TRBJ1-6, with D tentatively TRBD1 (5 bases). Germline-derived CDR1 and CDR2 are LNHDA and SQIVND (reference sequence). The CDR3 totals 12 residues. V lost 7 bases and J 10 bases, leaving 11 bases between the germline ends. The CDR3 is CASNGWGSPLHF. The CDR3 DNA reads TGTGCCAGTAATGGCTGGGGGTCACCCCTCCACTTT.

The chain links TRBV29-1 to TRBJ1-1, with D hard to call. Germline CDR1 is SQVTM and CDR2 is ANQGSEA. V dropped 7 bases and J dropped 3 bases, with 12 bases sitting between them. The CDR3 length is 12 residues. CDR3 in amino acids: CSARARDTEAFF. CDR3 DNA: TGCAGCGCCCGGGCGAGGGACACTGAAGCTTTCTTT.

The CDR3 DNA follows: TGTGCCAGCTATACGGGGGGTAGTGGACTTGAAGCTTTCTTT. As protein: CASYTGGSGLEAFF. The V call is TRBV28, the J call TRBJ1-1, with D possibly TRBD1 on 5 matching bases. The CDR3 has 14 amino acids. CDR1 is MDHEN, CDR2 SYDVKM, per germline. V was trimmed by 8 bases and J by 7 bases, leaving 20 bases between them.